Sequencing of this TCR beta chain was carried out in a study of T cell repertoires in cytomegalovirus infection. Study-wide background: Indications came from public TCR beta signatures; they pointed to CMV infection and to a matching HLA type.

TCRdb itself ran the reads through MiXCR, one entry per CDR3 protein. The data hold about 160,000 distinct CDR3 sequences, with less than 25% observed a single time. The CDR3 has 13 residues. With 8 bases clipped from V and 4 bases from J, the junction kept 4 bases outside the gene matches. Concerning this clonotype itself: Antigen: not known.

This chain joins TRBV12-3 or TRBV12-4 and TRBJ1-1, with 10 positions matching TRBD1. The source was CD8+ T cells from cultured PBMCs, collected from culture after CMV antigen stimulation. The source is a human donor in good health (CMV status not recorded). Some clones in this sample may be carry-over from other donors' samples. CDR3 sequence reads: CASGGQGVTEAFF. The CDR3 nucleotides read TGTGCCAGCGGTGGACAGGGGGTCACTGAAGCTTTCTTT.